This TCR beta chain was observed in a study of blood T cell repertoires in COVID-19. V lost 3 bases to trimming and J lost 0 bases; unmatched junction nucleotides: 9. From germline, CDR1 is KGHSH and CDR2 LQKENI. The CDR3 loop spans 17 amino acids. Original data processing: Amplification of reference gene primers provided the estimated nucleated cell counts. Produced via immunoSEQ multiplex PCR; TCRdb's table is partial and in-frame only. Clonal size and the V and J genes are those of that table, whereas D and trimming came from the DNA. The repertoire holds fewer than 200,000 clones, with 70% to 90% as singletons.

The J gene is TRBJ1-2, the V gene TRBV18; 8 positions match TRBD1. This clonotype was sampled from a man aged 40-50 years with active or convalescent COVID-19. The sequencing input was peripheral blood. The CDR3 spells CASSPSGTGLTNYGYTF. CDR3 bases: TGTGCCAGCTCACCGTCCGGGACAGGCCTAACTAACTATGGCTACACCTTC.